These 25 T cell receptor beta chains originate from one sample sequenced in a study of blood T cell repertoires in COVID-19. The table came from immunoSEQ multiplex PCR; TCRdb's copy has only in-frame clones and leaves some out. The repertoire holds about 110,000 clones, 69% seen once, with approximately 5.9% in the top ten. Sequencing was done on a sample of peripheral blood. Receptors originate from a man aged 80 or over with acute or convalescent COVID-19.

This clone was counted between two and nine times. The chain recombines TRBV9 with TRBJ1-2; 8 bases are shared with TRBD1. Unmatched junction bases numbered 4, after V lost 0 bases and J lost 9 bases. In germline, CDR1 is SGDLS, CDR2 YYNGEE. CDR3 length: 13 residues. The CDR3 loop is CASSVAGGESYTF. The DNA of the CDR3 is TGTGCCAGCAGCGTAGCAGGGGGCGAGAGCTACACCTTC. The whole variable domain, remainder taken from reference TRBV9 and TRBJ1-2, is DSGVTQTPKHLITATGQRVTLRCSPRSGDLSVYWYQQSLDQGLQFLIQYYNGEERAKGNILERFSAQQFPDLHSELNLSSLELGDSALYFCASSVAGGESYTFGSGTRLTVV.

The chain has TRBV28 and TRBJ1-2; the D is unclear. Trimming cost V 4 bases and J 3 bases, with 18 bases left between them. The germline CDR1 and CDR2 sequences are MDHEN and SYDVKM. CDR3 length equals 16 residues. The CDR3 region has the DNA TGTGCCAGCAGTTCCCTCTCGGACGGGATTCACTATGGCTACACCTTC. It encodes CASSSLSDGIHYGYTF.

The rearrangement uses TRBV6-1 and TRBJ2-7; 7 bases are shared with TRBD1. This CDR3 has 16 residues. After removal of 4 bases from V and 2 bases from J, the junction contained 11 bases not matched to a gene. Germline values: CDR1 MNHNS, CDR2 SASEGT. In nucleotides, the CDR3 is TGTGCCAGCAGTGGGAACCGGGACAGTCATCCCTACGAGCAGTACTTC. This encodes CASSGNRDSHPYEQYF.

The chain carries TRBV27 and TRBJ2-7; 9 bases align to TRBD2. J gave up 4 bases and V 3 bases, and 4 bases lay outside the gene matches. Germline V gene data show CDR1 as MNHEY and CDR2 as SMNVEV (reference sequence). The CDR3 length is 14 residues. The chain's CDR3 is CASSFRREGYEQYF. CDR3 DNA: TGTGCCAGCAGTTTTCGGCGGGAGGGTTACGAGCAGTACTTC.

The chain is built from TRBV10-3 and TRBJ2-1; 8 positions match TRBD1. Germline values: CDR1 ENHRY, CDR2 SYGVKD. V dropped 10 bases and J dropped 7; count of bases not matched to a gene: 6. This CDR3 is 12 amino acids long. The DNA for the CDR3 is TGTGCCAGCCAGGGGGCGCAAAATGAGCAGTTCTTC. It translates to CASQGAQNEQFF.

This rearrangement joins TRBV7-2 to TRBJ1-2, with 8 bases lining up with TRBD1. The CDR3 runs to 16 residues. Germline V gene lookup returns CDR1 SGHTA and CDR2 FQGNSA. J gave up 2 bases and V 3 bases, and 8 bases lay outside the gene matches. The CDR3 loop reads CASSLQGASPNYGYTF. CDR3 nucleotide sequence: TGTGCCAGCAGCTTGCAGGGGGCGAGTCCGAACTATGGCTACACCTTC. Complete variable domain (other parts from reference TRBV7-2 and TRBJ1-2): GAGVSQSPSNKVTEKGKDVELRCDPISGHTALYWYRQSLGQGLEFLIYFQGNSAPDKSGLPSDRFSAERTGGSVSTLTIQRTQQEDSAVYLCASSLQGASPNYGYTFGSGTRLTVV.

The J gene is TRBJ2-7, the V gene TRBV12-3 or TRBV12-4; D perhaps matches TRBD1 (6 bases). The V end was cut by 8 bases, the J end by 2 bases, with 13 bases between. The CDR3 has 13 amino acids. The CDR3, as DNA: TGTGCCAGCGGTGTGGCAGGGGCCTACGAGCAGTACTTC. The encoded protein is CASGVAGAYEQYF.

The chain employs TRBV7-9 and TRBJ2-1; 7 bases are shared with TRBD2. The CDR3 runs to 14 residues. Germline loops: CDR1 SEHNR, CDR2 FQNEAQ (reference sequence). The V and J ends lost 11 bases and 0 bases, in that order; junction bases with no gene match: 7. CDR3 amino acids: CAWETSLSYNEQFF. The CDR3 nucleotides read TGTGCCTGGGAGACTAGCCTCTCCTACAATGAGCAGTTCTTC.

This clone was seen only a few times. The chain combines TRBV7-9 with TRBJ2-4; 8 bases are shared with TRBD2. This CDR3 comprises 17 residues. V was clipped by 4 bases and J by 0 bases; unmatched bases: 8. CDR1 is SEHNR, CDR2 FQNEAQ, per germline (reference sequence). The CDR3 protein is CASSSLAERLAKNIQYF. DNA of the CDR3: TGTGCCAGCAGCTCACTAGCGGAAAGGTTAGCCAAAAACATTCAGTACTTC.

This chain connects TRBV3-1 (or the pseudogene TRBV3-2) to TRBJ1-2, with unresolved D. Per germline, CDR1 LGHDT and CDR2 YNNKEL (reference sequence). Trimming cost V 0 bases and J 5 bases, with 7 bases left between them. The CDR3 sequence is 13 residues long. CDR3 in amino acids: CASSQEPVYGYTF. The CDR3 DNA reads TGTGCCAGCAGCCAAGAACCAGTATATGGCTACACCTTC.

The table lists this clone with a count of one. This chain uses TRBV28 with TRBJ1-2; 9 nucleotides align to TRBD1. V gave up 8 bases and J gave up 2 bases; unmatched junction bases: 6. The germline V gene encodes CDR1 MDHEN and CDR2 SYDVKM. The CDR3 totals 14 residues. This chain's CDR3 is CASGTGLTNYGYTF. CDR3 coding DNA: TGTGCCAGCGGGACAGGGCTTACGAACTATGGCTACACCTTC.

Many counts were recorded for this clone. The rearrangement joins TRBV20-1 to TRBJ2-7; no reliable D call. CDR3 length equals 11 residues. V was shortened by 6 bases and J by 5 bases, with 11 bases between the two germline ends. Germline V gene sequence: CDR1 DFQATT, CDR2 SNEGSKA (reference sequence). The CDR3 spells CSAASGHEQYF. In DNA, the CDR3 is TGCAGTGCCGCCAGTGGCCACGAGCAGTACTTC.

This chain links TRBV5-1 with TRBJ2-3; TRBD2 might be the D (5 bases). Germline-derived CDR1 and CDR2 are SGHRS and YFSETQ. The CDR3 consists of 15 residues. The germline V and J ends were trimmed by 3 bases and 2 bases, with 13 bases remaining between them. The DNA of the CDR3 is TGCGCCAGCAGCTATGCAGCGGCTCACACAGATACGCAGTATTTT. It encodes CASSYAAAHTDTQYF. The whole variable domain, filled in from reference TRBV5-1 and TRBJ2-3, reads KAGVTQTPRYLIKTRGQQVTLSCSPISGHRSVSWYQQTPGQGLQFLFEYFSETQRNKGNFPGRFSGRQFSNSRSEMNVSTLELGDSALYLCASSYAAAHTDTQYFGPGTRLTVL.

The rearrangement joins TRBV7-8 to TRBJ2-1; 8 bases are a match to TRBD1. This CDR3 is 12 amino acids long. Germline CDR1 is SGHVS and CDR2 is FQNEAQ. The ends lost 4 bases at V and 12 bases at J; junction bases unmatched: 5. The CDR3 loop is CASSSVGTGQFF. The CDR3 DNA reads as TGTGCCAGCAGCTCAGTCGGGACAGGGCAGTTCTTC.

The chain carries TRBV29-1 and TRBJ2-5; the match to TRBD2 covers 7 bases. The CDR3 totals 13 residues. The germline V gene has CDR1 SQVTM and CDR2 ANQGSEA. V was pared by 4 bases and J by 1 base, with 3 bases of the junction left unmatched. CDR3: CSVGGGTQETQYF. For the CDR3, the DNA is TGCAGCGTTGGGGGGGGAACCCAAGAGACCCAGTACTTC. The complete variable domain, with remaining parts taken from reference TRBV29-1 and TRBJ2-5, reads SAVISQKPSRDICQRGTSLTIQCQVDSQVTMMFWYRQQPGQSLTLIATANQGSEATYESGFVIDKFPISRPNLTFSTLTVSNMSPEDSSIYLCSVGGGTQETQYFGPGTRLLVL.

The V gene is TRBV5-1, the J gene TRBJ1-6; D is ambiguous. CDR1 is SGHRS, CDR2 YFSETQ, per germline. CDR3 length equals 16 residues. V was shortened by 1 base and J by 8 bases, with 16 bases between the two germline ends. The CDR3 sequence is CASSLTLRSLDSPLHF. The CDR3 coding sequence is TGCGCCAGCAGCTTGACACTACGGAGTTTGGATTCACCCCTCCACTTT. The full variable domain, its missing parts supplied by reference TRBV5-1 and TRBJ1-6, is KAGVTQTPRYLIKTRGQQVTLSCSPISGHRSVSWYQQTPGQGLQFLFEYFSETQRNKGNFPGRFSGRQFSNSRSEMNVSTLELGDSALYLCASSLTLRSLDSPLHFGNGTRLTVT.

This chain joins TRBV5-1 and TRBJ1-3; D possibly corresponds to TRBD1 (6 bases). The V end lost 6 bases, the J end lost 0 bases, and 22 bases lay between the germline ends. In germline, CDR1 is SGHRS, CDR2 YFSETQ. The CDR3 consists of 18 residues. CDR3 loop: CASTMREGGTFSGNTIYF. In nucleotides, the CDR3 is TGCGCCAGCACCATGAGGGAGGGGGGGACCTTCTCTGGAAACACCATATATTTT.

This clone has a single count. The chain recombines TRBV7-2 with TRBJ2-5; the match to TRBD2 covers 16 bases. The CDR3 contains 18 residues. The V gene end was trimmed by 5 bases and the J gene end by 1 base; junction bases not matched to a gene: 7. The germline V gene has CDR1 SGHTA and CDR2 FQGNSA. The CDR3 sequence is CASSPAGTSGRVQETQYF. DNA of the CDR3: TGTGCCAGCAGCCCGGCCGGGACTAGCGGGAGGGTCCAAGAGACCCAGTACTTC.

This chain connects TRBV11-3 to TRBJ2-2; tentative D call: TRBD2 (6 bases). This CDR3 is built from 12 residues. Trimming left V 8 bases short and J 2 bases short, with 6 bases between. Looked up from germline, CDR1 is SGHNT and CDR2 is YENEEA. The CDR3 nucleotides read TGTGCCAGCGCGGGAAACACCGGGGAGCTGTTTTTT. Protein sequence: CASAGNTGELFF.

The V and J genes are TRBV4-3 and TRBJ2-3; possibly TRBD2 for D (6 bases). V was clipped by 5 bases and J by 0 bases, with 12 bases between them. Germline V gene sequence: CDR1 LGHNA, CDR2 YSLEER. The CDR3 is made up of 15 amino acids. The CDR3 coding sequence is TGCGCCAGCAGCTTGAGGAGGGAAAGCACAGATACGCAGTATTTT. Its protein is CASSLRRESTDTQYF.

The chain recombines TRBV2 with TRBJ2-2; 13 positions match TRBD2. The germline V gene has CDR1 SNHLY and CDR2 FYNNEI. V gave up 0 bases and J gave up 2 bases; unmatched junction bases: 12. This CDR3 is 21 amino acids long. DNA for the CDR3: TGTGCCAGCAGTGAAGCGTGGGGGACTAGCGGGGATCGGGCTAACACCGGGGAGCTGTTTTTT. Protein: CASSEAWGTSGDRANTGELFF. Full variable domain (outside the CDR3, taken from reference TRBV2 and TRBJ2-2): EPEVTQTPSHQVTQMGQEVILRCVPISNHLYFYWYRQILGQKVEFLVSFYNNEISEKSEIFDDQFSVERPDGSNFTLKIRSTKLEDSAMYFCASSEAWGTSGDRANTGELFFGEGSRLTVL.

The CDR3 spells CASSLAPDQPQHF. DNA of the CDR3: TGCGCCAGCAGCTTGGCCCCTGATCAGCCCCAGCATTTT. The chain couples TRBV5-1 to TRBJ1-5; D is unresolved. Germline assignment: CDR1 SGHRS and CDR2 YFSETQ. CDR3 length equals 13 residues. Trimming stripped 0 bases from V and 5 bases from J, with 6 bases between. The whole variable domain, filled in from reference TRBV5-1 and TRBJ1-5, reads KAGVTQTPRYLIKTRGQQVTLSCSPISGHRSVSWYQQTPGQGLQFLFEYFSETQRNKGNFPGRFSGRQFSNSRSEMNVSTLELGDSALYLCASSLAPDQPQHFGDGTRLSIL.

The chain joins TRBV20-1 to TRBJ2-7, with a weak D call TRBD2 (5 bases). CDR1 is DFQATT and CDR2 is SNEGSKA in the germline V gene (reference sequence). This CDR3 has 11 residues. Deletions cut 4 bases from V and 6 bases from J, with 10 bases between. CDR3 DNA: TGCAGTGCTAACATCCTAGCCGAGCAGTACTTC. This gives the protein CSANILAEQYF.

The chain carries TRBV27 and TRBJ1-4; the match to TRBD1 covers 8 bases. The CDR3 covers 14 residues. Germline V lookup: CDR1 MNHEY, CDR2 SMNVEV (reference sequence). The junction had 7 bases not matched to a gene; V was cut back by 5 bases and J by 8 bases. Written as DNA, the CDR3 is TGTGCCAGCAGTCTGGACAGGGCGACGGAAAAACTGTTTTTT. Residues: CASSLDRATEKLFF. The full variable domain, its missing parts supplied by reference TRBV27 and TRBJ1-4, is EAQVTQNPRYLITVTGKKLTVTCSQNMNHEYMSWYRQDPGLGLRQIYYSMNVEVTDKGDVPEGYKVSRKEKRNFPLILESPSPNQTSLYFCASSLDRATEKLFFGSGTQLSVL.

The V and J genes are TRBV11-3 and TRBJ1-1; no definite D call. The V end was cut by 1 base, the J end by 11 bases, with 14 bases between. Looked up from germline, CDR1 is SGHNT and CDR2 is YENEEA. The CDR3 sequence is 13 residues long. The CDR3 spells CASSLGTTAPAFF. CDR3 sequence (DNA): TGTGCCAGCAGCTTAGGGACTACGGCCCCGGCTTTCTTT.